The 23 T cell receptor beta chains below were found in one sample sequenced in a study of cytomegalovirus exposure and HLA in healthy donors. This PCR relied on a set of 60 Vbeta primers and 13 Jbeta primers. TCRdb's copy holds only in-frame clones and misses some; the assay was immunoSEQ multiplex PCR. Among approximately 140,000 clones listed, roughly 80% were seen once. Sequencing was carried out using PBMCs. These receptors all stem from a male donor in good health and CMV-seronegative.

This chain uses TRBV19 with TRBJ1-6; TRBD1 aligns across 7 bases. CDR3 size: 14 residues. CDR1 and CDR2 from the germline V gene are LNHDA and SQIVND (reference sequence). V lost 6 bases, J lost 5 bases, and 4 bases stayed unmatched. The CDR3 loop is CASRRDSNNSPLHF. CDR3 coding DNA: TGTGCCAGTAGGAGGGACAGCAATAATTCACCCCTCCACTTT. The full variable domain, completed using reference TRBV19 and TRBJ1-6, is DGGITQSPKYLFRKEGQNVTLSCEQNLNHDAMYWYRQDPGQGLRLIYYSQIVNDFQKGDIAEGYSVSREKKESFPLTVTSAQKNPTAFYLCASRRDSNNSPLHFGNGTRLTVT.

In its sample, this clone was seen once. The V call is TRBV7-6, the J call TRBJ2-1; tentatively, D is TRBD1 (6 bases). Germline values: CDR1 SGHVS, CDR2 FNYEAQ. Trimming took 5 bases from V and 0 from J, leaving 14 bases between them. The CDR3 spans 16 residues. CDR3 sequence reads: CASSAGQRSSYNEQFF. CDR3 DNA sequence: TGTGCCAGCAGCGCTGGACAGCGTAGCTCCTACAATGAGCAGTTCTTC. Drawing the rest from reference TRBV7-6 and TRBJ2-1, the complete variable domain is GAGVSQSPRYKVTKRGQDVALRCDPISGHVSLYWYRQALGQGPEFLTYFNYEAQQDKSGLPNDRFSAERPEGSISTLTIQRTEQRDSAMYRCASSAGQRSSYNEQFFGPGTRLTVL.

This chain connects TRBV14 to TRBJ1-3; possible D gene TRBD1, 5 bases. The CDR3 runs 15 residues. The V end lost 2 bases, the J end lost 4 bases, and 12 bases lay between the germline ends. The V gene's germline CDR1 is SGHDN and CDR2 FVKESK. The CDR3 loop is CASSQMSAGGNTIYF. CDR3 DNA sequence: TGTGCCAGCAGCCAAATGTCCGCAGGGGGAAACACCATATATTTT.

Worth noting for this clone: The sample carries other DNA sequences with the same CDR3. The CDR3 is CASSLFPPADSLSQLEGNTIYF. The CDR3, as DNA: TGTGCCAGCAGCTTATTTCCACCCGCGGACAGCCTTTCTCAACTCGAAGGAAACACCATATATTTT. The chain combines TRBV7-6 with TRBJ1-3; weak D call: TRBD1 (6 bases). Germline V gene lookup returns CDR1 SGHVS and CDR2 FNYEAQ. The CDR3 extends over 22 amino acids. With 2 bases removed from V and 4 bases from J, the gap between germline ends came to 33 bases.

The gene calls are TRBV29-1 and TRBJ1-4; D gene unclear. The CDR3 is 12 residues long. V dropped 4 bases and J dropped 2 bases, with 5 bases sitting between them. Per germline, CDR1 SQVTM and CDR2 ANQGSEA. CDR3 bases: TGCAGCGTTGTAGCCACTAATGAAAAACTGTTTTTT. The encoded protein is CSVVATNEKLFF.

The J gene is TRBJ2-1, the V gene TRBV6-5; TRBD2 matches 13 bases. CDR3 length equals 14 residues. The germline V gene has CDR1 MNHEY and CDR2 SVGAGI. J was trimmed by 11 bases and V by 7 bases; bases with no gene match: 8. This CDR3 is CASTDLGLAGKQFF. CDR3 nucleotide sequence: TGTGCCAGCACTGACCTGGGACTAGCGGGGAAGCAGTTCTTC.

The genes are TRBV5-1 and TRBJ1-3, with D possibly being TRBD1 (5 bases). This CDR3 has 16 amino acids. Germline V gene sequence: CDR1 SGHRS, CDR2 YFSETQ. V lost 4 bases and J lost 2, with 16 bases in between. CDR3 in amino acids: CASSTEGPAAGNTIYF. DNA for the CDR3: TGCGCCAGCAGCACGGAGGGACCGGCAGCTGGAAACACCATATATTTT.

Details on this clone: Other DNA sequences of this sample code for an identical CDR3. V and J are TRBV7-6 and TRBJ2-3; no clear D gene. Germline loops: CDR1 SGHVS, CDR2 FNYEAQ. This CDR3 is built from 11 residues. Trimming cost V 4 bases and J 3 bases, with 2 bases left between them. In nucleotides, the CDR3 is TGTGCCAGCAGCTCAACAGATACGCAGTATTTT. Protein product: CASSSTDTQYF. The full variable domain, with the rest looked up from reference TRBV7-6 and TRBJ2-3, is GAGVSQSPRYKVTKRGQDVALRCDPISGHVSLYWYRQALGQGPEFLTYFNYEAQQDKSGLPNDRFSAERPEGSISTLTIQRTEQRDSAMYRCASSSTDTQYFGPGTRLTVL.

This chain joins TRBV27 and TRBJ2-5; 8 nucleotides line up with TRBD1. The J call is in doubt because the DNA end fits TRBJ2-7 better. This CDR3 is built from 16 residues. Germline assignment: CDR1 MNHEY and CDR2 SMNVEV (reference sequence). CDR3 in DNA: TGTGCCAGCAGTACCACCAGGGGGACAGGAACCTACGAGCAGTACTTC. Its protein product is CASSTTRGTGTYEQYF.

This chain connects TRBV28 to TRBJ1-2; 8 bases fit TRBD1. The germline V gene encodes CDR1 MDHEN and CDR2 SYDVKM. V lost 5 bases, J lost 7 bases, and 12 bases stayed unmatched. The CDR3 contains 15 residues. The CDR3, as DNA: TGTGCCAGCAGTCCCGCCGGACAGGGTTTTAGTGGCTACACCTTC. Protein: CASSPAGQGFSGYTF.

The chain couples TRBV19 to TRBJ1-5; TRBD1 agrees at 7 bases. Per the germline V gene, CDR1 is LNHDA and CDR2 is SQIVND (reference sequence). Trimming removed 6 bases from V and 4 bases from J; junction bases left unmatched: 6. The CDR3 consists of 14 residues. The CDR3 spells CASSEGQLNQPQHF. In DNA form, the CDR3 reads TGTGCCAGTAGCGAGGGACAGTTAAATCAGCCCCAGCATTTT.

V and J are TRBV6-5 and TRBJ2-2, with D possibly being TRBD1 (6 bases). V was pared by 0 bases and J by 5 bases, with 13 bases between. CDR3 length: 16 amino acids. The germline CDR1 and CDR2 sequences are MNHEY and SVGAGI. CDR3 amino acids: CASSYSFNRETGELFF. CDR3 in DNA: TGTGCCAGCAGTTACTCGTTCAACAGGGAGACCGGGGAGCTGTTTTTT.

The chain has TRBV4-1 and TRBJ2-3; D is unresolved. TRBJ1-6 explains the end of the DNA better; the J call may be wrong. CDR3 size: 11 residues. The germline V gene encodes CDR1 MGHRA and CDR2 YSYEKL. The CDR3 DNA follows: TGCGCCAGCAGCCAGGAACGACGACTCCACTTT. Translated: CASSQERRLHF.

The gene calls are TRBV7-9 and TRBJ2-7; D is ambiguous. The CDR3 is made up of 14 amino acids. Per germline, CDR1 SEHNR and CDR2 FQNEAQ (reference sequence). Trimming shortened V by 5 bases and J by 0 bases, and 11 bases separated the two germline ends. The CDR3 DNA is TGTGCCAGCAGCGCACGATCCAGCTCCTACGAGCAGTACTTC. It encodes CASSARSSSYEQYF.

The V gene is TRBV4-1, the J gene TRBJ1-2; D is possibly TRBD1 (6 bases). The V gene's germline CDR1 is MGHRA and CDR2 YSYEKL. With 0 bases removed from V and 4 bases from J, the gap between germline ends came to 15 bases. The CDR3 has 16 amino acids. CDR3 region: CASSQDRGGSPYGYTF. DNA for the CDR3: TGCGCCAGCAGCCAAGATCGGGGGGGCTCTCCCTATGGCTACACCTTC.

This clone appeared a few times. The CDR3 DNA sequence: TGCGCCAGCAGCCTCAGCAGCGGGGAAGTGCAGTACTTC. This codes for CASSLSSGEVQYF. This sequence joins TRBV4-1 and TRBJ2-7, with 7 positions matching TRBD2. Trimming cost V 4 bases and J 9 bases; bases outside gene matches: 9. CDR1 MGHRA and CDR2 YSYEKL come from the germline V gene. This CDR3 is built from 13 residues.

The chain joins TRBV11-2 to TRBJ2-5; 10 nucleotides align to TRBD1. With 5 bases clipped from V and 4 bases from J, the junction kept 4 bases outside the gene matches. CDR1 is SGHAT, CDR2 FQNNGV, per germline. This CDR3 is built from 14 residues. CDR3 DNA: TGTGCCAGCAGCCGGACAGGGGGTGGAGAGACCCAGTACTTC. Its protein product is CASSRTGGGETQYF.

V usage is TRBV6-5 and J usage is TRBJ2-5; 11 positions agree with TRBD1. The CDR3 runs to 14 residues. Unmatched junction bases numbered 4, after V lost 4 bases and J lost 6 bases. Germline V gives CDR1 MNHEY, CDR2 SVGAGI. CDR3 nucleotide sequence: TGTGCCAGCAGTTGGACAGGGGGCGAGAAGACCCAGTACTTC. Protein product: CASSWTGGEKTQYF.

The genes are TRBV7-9 and TRBJ1-3, with a tentative D call TRBD1 (5 bases). The CDR3 extends over 16 amino acids. From germline, CDR1 is SEHNR and CDR2 FQNEAQ (reference sequence). The ends were cut back, 5 bases at V and 0 bases at J, with 14 bases in the middle. The CDR3 nucleotides are TGTGCCAGCAGCGATACAGGTTACTCCTCTGGAAACACCATATATTTT. This sequence encodes CASSDTGYSSGNTIYF.

The J gene is TRBJ2-2, the V gene TRBV11-2; D might be TRBD1 (5 bases). Germline V lookup: CDR1 SGHAT, CDR2 FQNNGV. This CDR3 comprises 14 residues. V shed 2 bases and J shed 4 bases, with 8 bases lying between them. CDR3 sequence: CASSLIRVTGELFF. The CDR3 coding sequence is TGTGCCAGCAGCTTAATCAGGGTCACCGGGGAGCTGTTTTTT.

The chain is built from TRBV5-1 and TRBJ2-7, with 7 bases that match TRBD1. This CDR3 is built from 15 residues. V lost 2 bases and J lost 0; bases outside the gene matches: 5. CDR1 and CDR2 (germline): SGHRS, YFSETQ. The CDR3, as DNA: TGCGCCAGCAGCTTCGACAGGGTAAGCTCCTACGAGCAGTACTTC. Translation gives CASSFDRVSSYEQYF.

Note on this clone: Other DNA sequences in the same sample also yield this CDR3. V gene TRBV5-1 combines with J gene TRBJ1-6; D not certain. V was shortened by 0 bases and J by 0 bases, with 4 bases between the two germline ends. The CDR3 totals 15 residues. Germline V gives CDR1 SGHRS, CDR2 YFSETQ. The CDR3 reads CASSLDSSYNSPLHF. Written as DNA, the CDR3 is TGCGCCAGCAGCTTGGATAGCTCCTATAATTCACCCCTCCACTTT.

This chain connects TRBV28 to TRBJ1-2, with D possibly TRBD1 on 5 matching bases. The germline CDR1 and CDR2 sequences are MDHEN and SYDVKM. Between the trimmed V and J ends, which lost 2 bases and 7 bases, there was a span of 8 bases. This CDR3 spans 12 amino acids. The CDR3: CASSLRQGGYTF. The CDR3 DNA sequence: TGTGCCAGCAGTTTACGGCAGGGTGGCTACACCTTC.